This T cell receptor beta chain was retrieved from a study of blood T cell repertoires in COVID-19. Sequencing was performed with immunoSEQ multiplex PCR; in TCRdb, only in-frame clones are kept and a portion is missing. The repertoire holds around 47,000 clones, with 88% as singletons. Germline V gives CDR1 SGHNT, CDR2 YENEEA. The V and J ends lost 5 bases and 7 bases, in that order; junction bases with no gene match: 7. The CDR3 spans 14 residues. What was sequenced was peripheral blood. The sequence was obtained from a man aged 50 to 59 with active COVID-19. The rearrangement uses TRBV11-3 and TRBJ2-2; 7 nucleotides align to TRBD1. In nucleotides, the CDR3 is TGTGCCAGCAGCAGAGAGGGGGCGGGCGGGGAGCTGTTTTTT. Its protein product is CASSREGAGGELFF. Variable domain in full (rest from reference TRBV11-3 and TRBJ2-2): EAGVVQSPRYKIIEKKQPVAFWCNPISGHNTLYWYLQNLGQGPELLIRYENEEAVDDSQLPKDRFSAERLKGVDSTLKIQPAELGDSAVYLCASSREGAGGELFFGEGSRLTVL.